The present T cell receptor beta chain was sequenced within a study of CXCR3-negative and CXCR3-positive naive CD8 T cells. The authors made the TRB cDNA libraries by 5' RACE using UMI labels. TCRdb reworked the 5' RACE reads into one entry per CDR3 protein, no DNA. The specimen's table records approximately 100,000 distinct CDR3 sequences. General study results and limits: Greater hydrophobicity was found in TRB CDR3s of CXCR3-positive naive cells than of CXCR3-negative naive cells.

Comment on this clonotype: Its antigen is still unknown.

The clonotype originates from a human donor in good health. Some clones in this sample may be carry-over from other donors' samples. Sequencing was performed on naive CXCR3+ CD8+ T cells from blood. Described subset: CD45RO-CCR7+CD27+CD95- naive CD8+ T cells expressing CXCR3 (TNR3+).

CDR3 sequence reads: CASSFGKDRVSNEQYF. This chain links TRBV28 with TRBJ2-7; TCRdb calls TRBD1, which cannot be checked without DNA. The germline V gene has CDR1 MDHEN and CDR2 SYDVKM. CDR3 length: 16 residues.